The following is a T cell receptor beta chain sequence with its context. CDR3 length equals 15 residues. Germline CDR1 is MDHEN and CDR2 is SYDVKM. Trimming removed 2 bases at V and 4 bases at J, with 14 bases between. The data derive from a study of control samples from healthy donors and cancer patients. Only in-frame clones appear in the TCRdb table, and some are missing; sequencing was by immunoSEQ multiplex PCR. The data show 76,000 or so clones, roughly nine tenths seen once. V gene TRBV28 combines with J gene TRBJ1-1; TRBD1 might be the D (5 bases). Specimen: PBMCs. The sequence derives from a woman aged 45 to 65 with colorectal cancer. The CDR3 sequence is CASSLNPSGGTEAFF. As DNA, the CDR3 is TGTGCCAGCAGTTTAAACCCCTCCGGGGGCACTGAAGCTTTCTTT.